This paragraph reports one T cell receptor (beta chain). TCRdb keeps only in-frame clones here, not all; method: immunoSEQ multiplex PCR. The sample lists roughly 2.2 million clones; less than 95% were seen once. The data derive from a study of shared clonotypes between healthy human individuals. Source material: naive CD4+ T cells from PBMCs. The subset is: CD45RA+ positively selected. This TCR derives from a man aged 18 to 30 in good health. Some clones in this sample may be carry-over from other donors' samples.

This CDR3 is CASMAGQAYEQYF. DNA for the CDR3: TGTGCCAGCATGGCGGGACAGGCCTACGAGCAGTACTTC. V usage is TRBV7-9 and J usage is TRBJ2-7; 8 bases map to TRBD1. V lost 7 bases and J lost 2; bases outside the gene matches: 4. The CDR3 is made up of 13 amino acids. Germline V CDR1 and CDR2: SEHNR, FQNEAQ (reference sequence).